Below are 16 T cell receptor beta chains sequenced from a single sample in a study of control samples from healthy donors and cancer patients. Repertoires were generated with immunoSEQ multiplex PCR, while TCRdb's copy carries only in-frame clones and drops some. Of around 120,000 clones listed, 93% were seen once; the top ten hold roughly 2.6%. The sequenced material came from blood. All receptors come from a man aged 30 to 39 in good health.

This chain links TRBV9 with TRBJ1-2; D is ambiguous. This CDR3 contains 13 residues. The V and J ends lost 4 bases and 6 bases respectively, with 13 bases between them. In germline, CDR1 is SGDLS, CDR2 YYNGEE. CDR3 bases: TGTGCCAGCAGCCCTACATTTAGTGATGGCTACACCTTC. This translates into CASSPTFSDGYTF.

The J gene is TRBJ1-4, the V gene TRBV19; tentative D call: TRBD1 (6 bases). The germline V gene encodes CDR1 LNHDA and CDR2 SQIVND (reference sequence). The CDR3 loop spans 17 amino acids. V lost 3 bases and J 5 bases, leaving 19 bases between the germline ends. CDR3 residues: CASSILGSGGPNEKLFF. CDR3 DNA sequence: TGTGCCAGTAGTATTTTGGGGTCCGGGGGCCCCAATGAAAAACTGTTTTTT.

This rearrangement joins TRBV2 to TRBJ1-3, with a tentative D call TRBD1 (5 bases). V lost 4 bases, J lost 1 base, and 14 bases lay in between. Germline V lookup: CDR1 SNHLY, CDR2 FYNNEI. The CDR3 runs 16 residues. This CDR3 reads CASSVGGYWSGNTIYF. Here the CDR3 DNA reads TGTGCCAGCAGTGTTGGGGGGTACTGGTCTGGAAACACCATATATTTT.

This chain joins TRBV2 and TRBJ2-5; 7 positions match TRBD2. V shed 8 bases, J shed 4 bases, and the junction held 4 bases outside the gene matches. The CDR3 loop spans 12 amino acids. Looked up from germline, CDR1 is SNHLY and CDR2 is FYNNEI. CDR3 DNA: TGTGCCAGCGGGGGGGAGGGAGAGACCCAGTACTTC. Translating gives CASGGEGETQYF.

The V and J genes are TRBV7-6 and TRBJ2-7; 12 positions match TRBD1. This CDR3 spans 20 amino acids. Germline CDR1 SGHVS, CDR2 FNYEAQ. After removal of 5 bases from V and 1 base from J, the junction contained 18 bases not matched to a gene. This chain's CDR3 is CASSERAGTGGLHVSYEQYV. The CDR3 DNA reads TGTGCCAGCAGCGAAAGAGCCGGGACAGGGGGCCTTCATGTATCCTACGAGCAGTACGTC.

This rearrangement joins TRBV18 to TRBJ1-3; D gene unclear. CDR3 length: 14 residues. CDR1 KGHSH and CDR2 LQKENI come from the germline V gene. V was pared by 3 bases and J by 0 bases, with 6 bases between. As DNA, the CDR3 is TGTGCCAGCTCACCCGCCTACTCTGGAAACACCATATATTTT. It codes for CASSPAYSGNTIYF.

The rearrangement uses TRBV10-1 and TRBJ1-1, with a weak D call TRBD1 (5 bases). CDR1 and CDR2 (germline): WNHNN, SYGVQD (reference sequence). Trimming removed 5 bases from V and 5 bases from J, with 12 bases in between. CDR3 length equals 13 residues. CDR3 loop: CASSPIPGTEAFF. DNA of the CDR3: TGCGCCAGCAGTCCAATCCCAGGGACTGAAGCTTTCTTT.

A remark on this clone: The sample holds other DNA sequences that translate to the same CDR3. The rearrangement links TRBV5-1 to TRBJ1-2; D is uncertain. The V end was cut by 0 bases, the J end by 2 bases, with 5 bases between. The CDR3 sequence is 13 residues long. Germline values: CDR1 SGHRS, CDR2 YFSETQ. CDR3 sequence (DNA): TGCGCCAGCAGCTTGGGCAGCAACTATGGCTACACCTTC. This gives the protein CASSLGSNYGYTF.

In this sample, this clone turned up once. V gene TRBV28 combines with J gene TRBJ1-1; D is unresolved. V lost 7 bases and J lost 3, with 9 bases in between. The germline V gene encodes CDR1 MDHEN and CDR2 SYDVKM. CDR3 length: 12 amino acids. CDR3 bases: TGTGCCAGCAAAACTTCCTACACTGAAGCTTTCTTT. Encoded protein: CASKTSYTEAFF. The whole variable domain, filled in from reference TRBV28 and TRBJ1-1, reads DVKVTQSSRYLVKRTGEKVFLECVQDMDHENMFWYRQDPGLGLRLIYFSYDVKMKEKGDIPEGYSVSREKKERFSLILESASTNQTSMYLCASKTSYTEAFFGQGTRLTVV.

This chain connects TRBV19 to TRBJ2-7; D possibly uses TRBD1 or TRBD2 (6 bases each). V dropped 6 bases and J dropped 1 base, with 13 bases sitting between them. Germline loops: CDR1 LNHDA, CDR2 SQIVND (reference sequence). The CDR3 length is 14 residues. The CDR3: CASSEGGKSYEQYF. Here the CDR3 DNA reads TGTGCCAGTAGCGAAGGGGGGAAATCCTACGAGCAGTACTTC.

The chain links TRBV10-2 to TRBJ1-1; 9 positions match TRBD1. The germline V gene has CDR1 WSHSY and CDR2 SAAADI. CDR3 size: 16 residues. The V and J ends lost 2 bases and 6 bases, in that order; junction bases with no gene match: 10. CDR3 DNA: TGCGCCAGCAGTGAGCCTTCCAGGACAGGGGTACCTGAAGCTTTCTTT. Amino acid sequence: CASSEPSRTGVPEAFF.

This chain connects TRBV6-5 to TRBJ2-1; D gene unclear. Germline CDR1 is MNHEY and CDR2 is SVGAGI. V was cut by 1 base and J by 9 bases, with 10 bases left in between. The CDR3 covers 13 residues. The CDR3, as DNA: TGTGCCAGCAGTTACTACGTAGAAAGTGAGCAGTTCTTC. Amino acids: CASSYYVESEQFF.

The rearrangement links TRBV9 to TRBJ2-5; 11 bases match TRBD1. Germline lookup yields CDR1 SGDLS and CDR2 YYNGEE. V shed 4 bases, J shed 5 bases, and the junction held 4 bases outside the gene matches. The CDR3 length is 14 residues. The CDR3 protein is CASSRTGGQETQYF. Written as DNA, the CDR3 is TGTGCCAGCAGCCGGACAGGGGGCCAGGAGACCCAGTACTTC. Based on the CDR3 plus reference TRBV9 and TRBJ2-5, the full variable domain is DSGVTQTPKHLITATGQRVTLRCSPRSGDLSVYWYQQSLDQGLQFLIQYYNGEERAKGNILERFSAQQFPDLHSELNLSSLELGDSALYFCASSRTGGQETQYFGPGTRLLVL.

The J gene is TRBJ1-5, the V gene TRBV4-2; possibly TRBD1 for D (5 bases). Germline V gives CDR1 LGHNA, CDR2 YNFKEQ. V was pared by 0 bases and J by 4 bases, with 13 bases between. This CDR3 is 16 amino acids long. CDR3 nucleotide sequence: TGTGCCAGCAGCCAAGATGACCGGGGGGTGAATCAGCCCCAGCATTTT. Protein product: CASSQDDRGVNQPQHF.

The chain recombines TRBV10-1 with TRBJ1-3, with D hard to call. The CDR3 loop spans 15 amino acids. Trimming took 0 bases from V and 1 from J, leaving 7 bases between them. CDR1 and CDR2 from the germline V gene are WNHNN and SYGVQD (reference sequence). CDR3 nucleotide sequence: TGCGCCAGCAGTGAGTCGAGAAGGTCTGGAAACACCATATATTTT. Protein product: CASSESRRSGNTIYF.

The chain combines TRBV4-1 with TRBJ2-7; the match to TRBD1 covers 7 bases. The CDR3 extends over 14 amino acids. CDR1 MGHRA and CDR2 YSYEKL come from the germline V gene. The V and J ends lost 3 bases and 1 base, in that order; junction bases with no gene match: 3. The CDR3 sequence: CASSQGDSSYEQYF. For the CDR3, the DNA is TGCGCCAGCAGCCAGGGGGACAGTTCCTACGAGCAGTACTTC.